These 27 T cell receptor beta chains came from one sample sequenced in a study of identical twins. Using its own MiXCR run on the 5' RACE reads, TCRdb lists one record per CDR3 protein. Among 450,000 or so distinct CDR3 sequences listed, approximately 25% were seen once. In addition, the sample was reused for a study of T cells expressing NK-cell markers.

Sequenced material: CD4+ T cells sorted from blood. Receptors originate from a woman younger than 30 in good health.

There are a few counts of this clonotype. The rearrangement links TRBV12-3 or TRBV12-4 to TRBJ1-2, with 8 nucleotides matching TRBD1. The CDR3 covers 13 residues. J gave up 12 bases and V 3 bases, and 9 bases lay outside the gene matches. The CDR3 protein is CASSFRGQGWNTF. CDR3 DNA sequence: TGTGCCAGCAGTTTCCGAGGACAGGGATGGAACACCTTC.

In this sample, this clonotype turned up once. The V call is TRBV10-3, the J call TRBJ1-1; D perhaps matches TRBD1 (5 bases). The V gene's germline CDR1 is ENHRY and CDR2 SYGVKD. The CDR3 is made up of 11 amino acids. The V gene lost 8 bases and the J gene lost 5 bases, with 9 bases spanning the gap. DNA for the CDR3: TGTGCCATCGGGACGGTTACTGAAGCTTTCTTT. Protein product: CAIGTVTEAFF.

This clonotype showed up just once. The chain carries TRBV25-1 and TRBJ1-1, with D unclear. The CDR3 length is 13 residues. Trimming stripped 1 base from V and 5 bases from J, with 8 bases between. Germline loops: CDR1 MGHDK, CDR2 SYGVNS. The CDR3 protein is CASSESGRTEAFF. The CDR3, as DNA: TGTGCCAGCAGTGAATCGGGTCGAACTGAAGCTTTCTTT.

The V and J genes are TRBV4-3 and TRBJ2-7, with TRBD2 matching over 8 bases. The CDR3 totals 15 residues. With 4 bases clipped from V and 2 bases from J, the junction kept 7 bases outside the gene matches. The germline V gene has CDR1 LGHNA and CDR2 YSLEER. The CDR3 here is CASSPGGGRTYEQYF. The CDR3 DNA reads TGCGCCAGCAGCCCCGGGGGGGGGCGGACCTACGAGCAGTACTTC.

CDR3 residues: CASTPLRGSTEAFF. The CDR3 bases are TGTGCCAGCACCCCATTACGGGGGAGTACTGAAGCTTTCTTT. J is TRBJ1-1 and V is TRBV27; D is possibly TRBD1 (5 bases). The CDR3 covers 14 residues. Germline loops: CDR1 MNHEY, CDR2 SMNVEV (reference sequence). Between the trimmed V and J ends, which lost 7 bases and 5 bases, there was a span of 17 bases.

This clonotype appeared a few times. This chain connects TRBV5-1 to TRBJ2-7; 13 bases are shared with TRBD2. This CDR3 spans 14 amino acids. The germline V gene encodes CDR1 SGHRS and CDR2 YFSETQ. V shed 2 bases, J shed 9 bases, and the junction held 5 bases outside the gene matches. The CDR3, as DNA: TGCGCCAGCAGCTTCGGACTAGCGGGGGCTACGCAGTACTTC. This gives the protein CASSFGLAGATQYF.

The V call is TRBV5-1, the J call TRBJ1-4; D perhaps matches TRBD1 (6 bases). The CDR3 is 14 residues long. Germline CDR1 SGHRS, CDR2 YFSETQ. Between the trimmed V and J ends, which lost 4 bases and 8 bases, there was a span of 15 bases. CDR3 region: CASSPGTTREKLFF. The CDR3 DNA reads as TGCGCCAGCAGCCCCGGGACAACCCGAGAAAAACTGTTTTTT.

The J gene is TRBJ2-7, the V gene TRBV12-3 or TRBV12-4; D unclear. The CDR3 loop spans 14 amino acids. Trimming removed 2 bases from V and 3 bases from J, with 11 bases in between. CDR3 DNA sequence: TGTGCCAGCAGTTTATCCGCCGGCTACTACGAGCAGTACTTC. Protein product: CASSLSAGYYEQYF.

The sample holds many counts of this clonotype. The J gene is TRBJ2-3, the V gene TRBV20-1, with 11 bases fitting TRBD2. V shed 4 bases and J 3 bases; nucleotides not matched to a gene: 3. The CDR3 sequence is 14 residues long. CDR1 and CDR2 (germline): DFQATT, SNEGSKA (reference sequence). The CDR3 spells CSAIAGGRTDTQYF. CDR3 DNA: TGCAGTGCTATAGCGGGGGGGCGTACAGATACGCAGTATTTT.

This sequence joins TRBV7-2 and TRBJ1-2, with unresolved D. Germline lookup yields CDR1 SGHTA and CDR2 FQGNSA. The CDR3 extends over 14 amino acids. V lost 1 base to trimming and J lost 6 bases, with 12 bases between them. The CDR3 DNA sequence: TGTGCCAGCAGCTTAGATAGAGGCTGGAATGGCTACACCTTC. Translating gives CASSLDRGWNGYTF.

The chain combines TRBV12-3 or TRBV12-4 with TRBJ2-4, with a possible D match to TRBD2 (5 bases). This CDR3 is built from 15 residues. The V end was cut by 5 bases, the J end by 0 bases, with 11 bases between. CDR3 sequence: CASSHGLLAKNIQYF. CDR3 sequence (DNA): TGTGCCAGCAGTCACGGACTTCTAGCCAAAAACATTCAGTACTTC.

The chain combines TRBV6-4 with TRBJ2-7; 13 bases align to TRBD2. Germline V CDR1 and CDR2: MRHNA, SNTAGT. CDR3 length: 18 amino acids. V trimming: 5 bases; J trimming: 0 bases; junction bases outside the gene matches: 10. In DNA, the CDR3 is TGTGCCAGCAGTTTCGATTTGGGACTAGCGGGGATCTCCTACGAGCAGTACTTC. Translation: CASSFDLGLAGISYEQYF.

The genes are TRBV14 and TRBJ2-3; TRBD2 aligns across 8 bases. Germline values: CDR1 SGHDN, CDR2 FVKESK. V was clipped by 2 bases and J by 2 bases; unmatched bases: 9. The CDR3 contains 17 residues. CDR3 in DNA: TGTGCCAGCAGCCAAATTTTGAAGCGGGAGTCCACAGATACGCAGTATTTT. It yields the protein CASSQILKRESTDTQYF.

The CDR3 sequence: CAISDFTATSTDTQYF. CDR3 nucleotide sequence: TGTGCCATCAGTGATTTCACGGCCACTAGCACAGATACGCAGTATTTT. The chain employs TRBV10-3 and TRBJ2-3; D gene ambiguous. From germline, CDR1 is ENHRY and CDR2 SYGVKD. This CDR3 comprises 16 residues. V lost 3 bases and J 0 bases, leaving 13 bases between the germline ends.

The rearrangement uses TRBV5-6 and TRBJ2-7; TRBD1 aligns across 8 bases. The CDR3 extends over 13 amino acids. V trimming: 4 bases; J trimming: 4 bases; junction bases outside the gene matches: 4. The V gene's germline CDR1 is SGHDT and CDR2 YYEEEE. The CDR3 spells CASSGDRKYEQYF. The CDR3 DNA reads TGTGCCAGCAGCGGGGACAGGAAATACGAGCAGTACTTC.

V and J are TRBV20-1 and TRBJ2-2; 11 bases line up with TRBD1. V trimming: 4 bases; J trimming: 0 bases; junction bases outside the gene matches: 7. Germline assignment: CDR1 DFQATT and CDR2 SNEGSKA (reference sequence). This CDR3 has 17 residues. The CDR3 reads CSAMGQGGPANTGELFF. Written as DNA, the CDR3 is TGCAGTGCTATGGGACAGGGGGGACCAGCGAACACCGGGGAGCTGTTTTTT.

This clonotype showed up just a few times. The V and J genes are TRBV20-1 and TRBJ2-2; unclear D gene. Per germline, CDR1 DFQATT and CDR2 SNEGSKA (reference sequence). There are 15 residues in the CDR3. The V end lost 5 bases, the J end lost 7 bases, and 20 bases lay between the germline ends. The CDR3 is CSAFLGSAVGGELFF. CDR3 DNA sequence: TGCAGTGCTTTTCTCGGCTCTGCTGTCGGCGGGGAGCTGTTTTTT.

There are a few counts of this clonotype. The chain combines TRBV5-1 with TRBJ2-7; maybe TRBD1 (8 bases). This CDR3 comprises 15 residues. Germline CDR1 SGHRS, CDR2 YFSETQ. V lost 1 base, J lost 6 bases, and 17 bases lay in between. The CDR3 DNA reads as TGCGCCAGCAGCTTGTTTCCGGACAGGGAGGGCGAGCAGTACTTC. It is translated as CASSLFPDREGEQYF.

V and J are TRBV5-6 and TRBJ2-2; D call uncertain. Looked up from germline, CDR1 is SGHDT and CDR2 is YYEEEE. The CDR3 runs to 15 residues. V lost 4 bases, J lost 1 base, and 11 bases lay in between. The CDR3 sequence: CASSEDLLNTGELFF. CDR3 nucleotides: TGTGCCAGCAGCGAGGACCTACTGAACACCGGGGAGCTGTTTTTT.

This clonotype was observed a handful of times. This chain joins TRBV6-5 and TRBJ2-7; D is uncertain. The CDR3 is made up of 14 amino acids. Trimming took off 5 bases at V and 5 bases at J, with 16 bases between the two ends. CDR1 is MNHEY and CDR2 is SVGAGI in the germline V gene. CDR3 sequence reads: CASSNKGFAHEQYF. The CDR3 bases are TGTGCCAGCAGTAACAAGGGATTTGCTCACGAGCAGTACTTC.

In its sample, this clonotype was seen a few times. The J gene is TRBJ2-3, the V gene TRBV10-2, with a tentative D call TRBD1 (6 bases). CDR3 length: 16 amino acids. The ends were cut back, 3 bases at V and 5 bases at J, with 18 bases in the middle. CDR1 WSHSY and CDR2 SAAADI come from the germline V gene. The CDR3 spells CASSDGAAQGIDTQYF. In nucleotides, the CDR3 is TGCGCCAGCAGTGATGGCGCGGCCCAGGGGATAGATACGCAGTATTTT.

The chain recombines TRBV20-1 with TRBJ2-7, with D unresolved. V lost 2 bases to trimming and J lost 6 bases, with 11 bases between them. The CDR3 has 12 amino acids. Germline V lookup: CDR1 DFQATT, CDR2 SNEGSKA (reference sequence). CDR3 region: CSARQRLGEQYF. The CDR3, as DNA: TGCAGTGCTAGACAACGACTGGGCGAGCAGTACTTC.

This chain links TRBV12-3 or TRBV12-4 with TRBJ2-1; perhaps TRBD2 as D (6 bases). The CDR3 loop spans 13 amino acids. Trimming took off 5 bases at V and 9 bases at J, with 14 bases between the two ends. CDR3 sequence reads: CASSARLESEQFF. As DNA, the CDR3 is TGTGCCAGCAGTGCCCGACTAGAGAGTGAGCAGTTCTTC.

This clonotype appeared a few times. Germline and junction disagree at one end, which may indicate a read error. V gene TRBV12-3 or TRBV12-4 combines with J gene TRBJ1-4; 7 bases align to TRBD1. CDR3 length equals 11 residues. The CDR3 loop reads CASSQGGRTGF. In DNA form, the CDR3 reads TGTGCCAGCAGTCAAGGAGGGCGGACAGGTTTT.

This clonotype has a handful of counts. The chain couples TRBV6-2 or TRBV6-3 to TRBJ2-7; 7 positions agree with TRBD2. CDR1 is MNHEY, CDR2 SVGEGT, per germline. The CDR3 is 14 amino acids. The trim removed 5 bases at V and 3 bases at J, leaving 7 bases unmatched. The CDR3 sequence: CASSTVAGFYEQYF. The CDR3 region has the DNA TGTGCCAGCAGTACGGTAGCGGGTTTCTACGAGCAGTACTTC.

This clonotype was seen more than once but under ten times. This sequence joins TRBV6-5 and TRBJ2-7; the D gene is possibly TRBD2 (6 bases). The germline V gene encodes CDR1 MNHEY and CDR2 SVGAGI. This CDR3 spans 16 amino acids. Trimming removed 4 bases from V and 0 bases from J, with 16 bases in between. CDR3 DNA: TGTGCCAGCAGTTCCTATCCGCGGGATACCTCCTACGAGCAGTACTTC. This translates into CASSSYPRDTSYEQYF.

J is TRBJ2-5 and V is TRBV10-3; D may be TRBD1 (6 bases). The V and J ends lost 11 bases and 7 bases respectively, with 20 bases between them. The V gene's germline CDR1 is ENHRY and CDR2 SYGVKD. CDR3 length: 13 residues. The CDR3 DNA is TGTGCCTCAAAGGGACAAAGCAGGGGGACCCAGTACTTC. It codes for CASKGQSRGTQYF.